This entry lists 9 T cell receptor beta chains sequenced from one sample in a study of T-cell reconstitution after alpha-beta-depleted transplantation in children. Researchers prepared the TCRbeta library using unique molecular identifiers, the study reports. MiXCR was run by TCRdb on the PCR reads, yielding one entry per CDR3 protein. The sample consists of 200,000 to 250,000 distinct CDR3 sequences, roughly 11% of them appearing once. The specimen comprised PBMCs, sampled before TCRalphabeta/CD19-depleted stem cell transplant. These receptors were taken from a child younger than two with acute myeloid leukemia, due to receive a stem cell transplant.

This clonotype was seen ten or more times. This rearrangement joins TRBV5-6 to TRBJ2-5; unclear D gene. CDR3 length: 13 amino acids. V was trimmed by 0 bases and J by 5 bases, leaving 8 bases between them. CDR1 and CDR2 (germline): SGHDT, YYEEEE. The CDR3 region is CASSLELRETQYF. The CDR3 DNA follows: TGTGCCAGCAGCTTGGAGCTCAGGGAGACCCAGTACTTC.

This clonotype was observed at least ten times. V gene TRBV12-3 or TRBV12-4 combines with J gene TRBJ1-6; TRBD1 matches 7 bases. The trim removed 6 bases at V and 5 bases at J, leaving 1 base unmatched. CDR3 length: 13 residues. Here the CDR3 DNA reads TGTGCCAGCAGAACAGGGGATAATTCACCCCTCCACTTT. Residues: CASRTGDNSPLHF.

The V call is TRBV6-1, the J call TRBJ2-7; 7 bases map to TRBD1. The CDR3 runs to 15 residues. The ends lost 7 bases at V and 1 base at J; junction bases unmatched: 10. Germline CDR1 is MNHNS and CDR2 is SASEGT. CDR3 residues: CASKRAGTESYEQYF. The CDR3 nucleotides are TGTGCCAGCAAGAGGGCCGGGACAGAGTCCTACGAGCAGTACTTC.

This clonotype was found many times. The chain combines TRBV11-2 with TRBJ2-1; 8 bases line up with TRBD1. Looked up from germline, CDR1 is SGHAT and CDR2 is FQNNGV. J gave up 4 bases and V 3 bases, and 5 bases lay outside the gene matches. CDR3 length: 15 residues. The CDR3 sequence: CASSLGQAQYNEQFF. The CDR3 nucleotides read TGTGCCAGCAGCTTGGGACAGGCTCAATACAATGAGCAGTTCTTC.

This clonotype occurred many times. The chain joins TRBV12-3 or TRBV12-4 to TRBJ2-1, with TRBD2 matching over 8 bases. The CDR3 length is 14 residues. V dropped 6 bases and J dropped 9; count of bases not matched to a gene: 10. CDR3 in DNA: TGTGCCAGCAGGCCGGGACTAGTAAAATTTGAGCAGTTCTTC. Amino acid sequence: CASRPGLVKFEQFF.

This clonotype was seen at least ten times. The V gene is TRBV19, the J gene TRBJ2-1; a weak D match, TRBD2 (5 bases). The CDR3 length is 15 residues. Trimming took off 10 bases at V and 0 bases at J, with 16 bases between the two ends. The germline V gene has CDR1 LNHDA and CDR2 SQIVND (reference sequence). CDR3 sequence (DNA): TGTGCCACCTCATTTCGGGGTAGCTCCTACAATGAGCAGTTCTTC. This translates into CATSFRGSSYNEQFF.

This clonotype has just a few counts. The rearrangement joins TRBV29-1 to TRBJ2-2; D gene ambiguous. Germline loops: CDR1 SQVTM, CDR2 ANQGSEA. The CDR3 runs 14 residues. V dropped 7 bases and J dropped 1 base, with 13 bases sitting between them. The CDR3 spells CSALGPGNTGELFF. CDR3 DNA sequence: TGCAGCGCTCTTGGACCGGGGAACACCGGGGAGCTGTTTTTT.

This clonotype showed up many times. Just one base apart from a much larger clone, this may be a read error. The chain links TRBV9 to TRBJ1-1; D unresolved. CDR3 length: 13 amino acids. With 0 bases removed from V and 1 base from J, the gap between germline ends came to 4 bases. Germline V gene data show CDR1 as SGDLS and CDR2 as YYNGEE. CDR3 nucleotides: TGTGCCAGCAGCGTAGGGTGGAACACTGAAGCTTTCTTT. Protein product: CASSVGWNTEAFF.

This clonotype showed up many times. J is TRBJ1-6 and V is TRBV2; D unresolved. There are 16 residues in the CDR3. CDR1 is SNHLY and CDR2 is FYNNEI in the germline V gene. The V gene lost 1 base and the J gene lost 9 bases, with 16 bases spanning the gap. This chain's CDR3 is CASSEEGTVRVSPLHF. CDR3 DNA sequence: TGTGCCAGCAGTGAAGAGGGAACAGTTCGCGTTTCACCCCTCCACTTT.